The present T cell receptor beta chain was sequenced within a study of T cells in Graves' hyperthyroidism and ophthalmopathy. Study-wide points: Most expanded thyroid clonotypes above 0.001 also appeared in blood.

This CDR3 has 14 residues. V was pared by 1 base and J by 4 bases, with 11 bases between. TCR beta CDR3 regions were amplified from RNA. First-round RT-PCR with HTBI primers amplified the TCR CDR3 region. One entry per CDR3 protein results from TCRdb running MiXCR on the multiplex PCR reads. Of some 300,000 distinct CDR3 sequences listed, approximately 14% are singletons. This clonotype occurred many times. The antigen remains undetermined. The V and J genes are TRBV12-3 or TRBV12-4 and TRBJ2-7; a weak D match, TRBD2 (5 bases). The TCR was taken from a woman aged 40 to 49 with Graves' hyperthyroidism. The sample consisted of blood. Here the CDR3 reads CASSLVGLAYEQYF. CDR3 sequence (DNA): TGTGCCAGCAGTTTAGTAGGGCTAGCTTACGAGCAGTACTTC.